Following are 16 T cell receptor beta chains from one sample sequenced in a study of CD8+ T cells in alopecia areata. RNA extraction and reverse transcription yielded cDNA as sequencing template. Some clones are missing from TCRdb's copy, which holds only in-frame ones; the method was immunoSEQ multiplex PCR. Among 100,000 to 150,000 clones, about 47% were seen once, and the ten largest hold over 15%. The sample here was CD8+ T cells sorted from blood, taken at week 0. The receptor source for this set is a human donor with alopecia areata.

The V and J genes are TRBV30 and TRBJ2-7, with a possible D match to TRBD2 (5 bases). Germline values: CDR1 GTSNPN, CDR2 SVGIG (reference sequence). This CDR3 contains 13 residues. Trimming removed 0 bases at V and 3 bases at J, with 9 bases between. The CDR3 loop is CAWSVGGDYEQYF. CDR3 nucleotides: TGTGCCTGGAGTGTTGGAGGTGACTACGAGCAGTACTTC.

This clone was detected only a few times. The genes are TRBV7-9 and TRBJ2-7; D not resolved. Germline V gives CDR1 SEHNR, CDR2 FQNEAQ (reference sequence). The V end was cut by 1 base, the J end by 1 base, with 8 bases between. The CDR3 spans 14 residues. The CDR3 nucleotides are TGTGCCAGCAGCTTAGAAGGGCCGTCCTACGAGCAGTACTTC. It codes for CASSLEGPSYEQYF.

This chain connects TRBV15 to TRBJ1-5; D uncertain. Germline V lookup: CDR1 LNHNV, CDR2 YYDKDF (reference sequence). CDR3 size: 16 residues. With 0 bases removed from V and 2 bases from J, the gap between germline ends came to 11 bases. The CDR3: CATSRDLVRRNQPQHF. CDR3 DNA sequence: TGTGCCACCAGCAGAGATCTTGTTCGCCGCAATCAGCCCCAGCATTTT.

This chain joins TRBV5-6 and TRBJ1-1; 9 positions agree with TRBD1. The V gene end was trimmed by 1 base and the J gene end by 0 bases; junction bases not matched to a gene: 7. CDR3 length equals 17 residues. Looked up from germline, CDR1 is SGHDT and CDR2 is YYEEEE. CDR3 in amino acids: CASSLWRTGALNTEAFF. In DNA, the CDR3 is TGTGCCAGCAGCTTGTGGCGGACAGGGGCCCTGAACACTGAAGCTTTCTTT.

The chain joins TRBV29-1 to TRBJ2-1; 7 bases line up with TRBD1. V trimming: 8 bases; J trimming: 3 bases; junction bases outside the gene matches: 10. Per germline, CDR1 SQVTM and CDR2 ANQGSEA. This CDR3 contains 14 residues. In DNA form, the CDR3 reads TGCAGCACCAGACAGGGCTCCCTCTACAATGAGCAGTTCTTC. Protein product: CSTRQGSLYNEQFF.

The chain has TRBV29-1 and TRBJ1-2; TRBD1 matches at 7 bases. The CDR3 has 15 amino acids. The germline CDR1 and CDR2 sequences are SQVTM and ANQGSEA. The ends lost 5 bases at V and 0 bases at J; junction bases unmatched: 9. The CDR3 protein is CSVNRDREANYGYTF. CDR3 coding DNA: TGCAGCGTTAACCGGGACAGAGAAGCTAACTATGGCTACACCTTC.

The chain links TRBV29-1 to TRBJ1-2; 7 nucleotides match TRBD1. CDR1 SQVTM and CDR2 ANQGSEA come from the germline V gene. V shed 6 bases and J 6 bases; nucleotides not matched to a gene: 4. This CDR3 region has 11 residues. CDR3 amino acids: CSVDREDGYTF. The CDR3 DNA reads TGCAGCGTCGACAGGGAGGATGGCTACACCTTC.

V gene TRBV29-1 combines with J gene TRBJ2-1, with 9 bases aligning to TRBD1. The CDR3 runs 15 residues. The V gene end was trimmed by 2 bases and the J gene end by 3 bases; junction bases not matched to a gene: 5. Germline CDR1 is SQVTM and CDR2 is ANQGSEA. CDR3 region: CSVEPTGGSYNEQFF. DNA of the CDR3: TGCAGCGTTGAACCGACAGGGGGAAGCTACAATGAGCAGTTCTTC.

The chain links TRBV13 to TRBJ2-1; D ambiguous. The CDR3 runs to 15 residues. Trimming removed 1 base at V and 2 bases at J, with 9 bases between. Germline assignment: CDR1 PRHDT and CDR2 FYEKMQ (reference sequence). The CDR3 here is CASSLVGSPYNEQFF. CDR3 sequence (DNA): TGTGCCAGCAGCTTAGTAGGATCCCCCTACAATGAGCAGTTCTTC. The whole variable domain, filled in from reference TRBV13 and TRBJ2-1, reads AAGVIQSPRHLIKEKRETATLKCYPIPRHDTVYWYQQGPGQDPQFLISFYEKMQSDKGSIPDRFSAQQFSDYHSELNMSSLELGDSALYFCASSLVGSPYNEQFFGPGTRLTVL.

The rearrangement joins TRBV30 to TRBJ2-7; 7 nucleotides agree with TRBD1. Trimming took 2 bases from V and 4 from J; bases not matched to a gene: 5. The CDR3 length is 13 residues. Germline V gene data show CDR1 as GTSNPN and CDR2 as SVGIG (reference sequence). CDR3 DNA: TGTGCCTGGAGTACGGGACAGCAATACGAGCAGTACTTC. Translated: CAWSTGQQYEQYF.

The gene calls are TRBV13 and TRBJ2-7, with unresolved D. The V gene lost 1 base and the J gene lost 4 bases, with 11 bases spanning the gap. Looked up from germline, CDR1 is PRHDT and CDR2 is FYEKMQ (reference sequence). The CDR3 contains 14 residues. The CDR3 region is CASSLESSGYEQYF. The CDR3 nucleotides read TGTGCCAGCAGCTTAGAGAGTTCTGGGTACGAGCAGTACTTC.

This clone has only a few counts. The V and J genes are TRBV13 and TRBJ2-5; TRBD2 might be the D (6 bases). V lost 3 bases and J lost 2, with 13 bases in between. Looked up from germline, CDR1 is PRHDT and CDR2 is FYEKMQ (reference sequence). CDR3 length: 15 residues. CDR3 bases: TGTGCCAGCAGCTTCGTTCGCGGGGTTCAAGAGACCCAGTACTTC. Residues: CASSFVRGVQETQYF.

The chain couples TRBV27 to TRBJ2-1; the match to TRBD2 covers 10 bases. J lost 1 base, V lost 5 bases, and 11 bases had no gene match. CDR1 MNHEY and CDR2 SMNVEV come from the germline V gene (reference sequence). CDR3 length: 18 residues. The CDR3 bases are TGTGCCAGCAGTACGGTACTAGCGGGGATTTATTCCTACAATGAGCAGTTCTTC. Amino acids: CASSTVLAGIYSYNEQFF.

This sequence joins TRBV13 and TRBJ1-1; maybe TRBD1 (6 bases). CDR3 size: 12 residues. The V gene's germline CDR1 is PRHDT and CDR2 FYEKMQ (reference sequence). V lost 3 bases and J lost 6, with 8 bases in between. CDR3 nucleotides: TGTGCCAGCAGCTTGGGGGGCGCTGAAGCTTTCTTT. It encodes CASSLGGAEAFF.

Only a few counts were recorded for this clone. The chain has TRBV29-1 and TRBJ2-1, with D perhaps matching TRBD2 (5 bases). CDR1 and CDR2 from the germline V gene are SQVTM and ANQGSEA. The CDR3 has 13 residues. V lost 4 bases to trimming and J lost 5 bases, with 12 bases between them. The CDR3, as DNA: TGCAGCGTTGCGGGCCCCGGGGACAATGAGCAGTTCTTC. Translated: CSVAGPGDNEQFF.

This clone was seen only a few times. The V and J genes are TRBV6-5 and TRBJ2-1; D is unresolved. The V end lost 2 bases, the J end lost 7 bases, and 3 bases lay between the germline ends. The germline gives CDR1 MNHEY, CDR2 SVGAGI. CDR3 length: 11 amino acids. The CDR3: CASSYGNEQFF. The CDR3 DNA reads TGTGCCAGCAGTTACGGGAATGAGCAGTTCTTC.